The TCR beta chain described here comes from a study of blood T cell repertoires in COVID-19 (TCRdb year 2020). Regarding the research as a whole: Samples covering the acute and convalescent phases of COVID-19 were provided by collaborators in the United States, Italy and Spain. The material from the prospective study consisted of cDNA or gDNA derived from T cells, B-cell-depleted T cells, or PBMCs. Subjects who had been exposed to COVID-19, were actively infected with it, or had recovered from it provided the deeply sampled blood TCRbeta repertoires that made up the dataset. The repertoires were released in a freely available public database intended as a resource for research on the immune response to SARS-CoV-2. The samples were drawn from the first 160 participants of the ongoing ImmuneRACE study and from 1,254 subjects provided by 6 global collaborators. A de-identified subject ID, COVID-19 status, age in years and sex were almost always included in the sample metadata. Where available, HLA class I and class II types were taken from metadata supplied by the sample provider and were not determined by assay-based typing.

In the case of this clone: Its antigen has not been determined. No base-level quality is on record; no much larger clone is a single base apart.

The immunoSEQ Assay, a bias-controlled multiplex PCR, was used to amplify TCRbeta CDR3 regions from genomic DNA. The published analysis was carried out like this. Nucleated cell counts per sample were estimated from amplification of reference gene primers within the assay. Sequence reads were collapsed and filtered to measure the absolute abundance of every unique TCRbeta CDR3 rearrangement. Productive Simpson clonality was computed per sample as the square root of Simpson's diversity index over productive rearrangements. TCRdb limited this immuneACCESS table to in-frame rearrangements with V and J called. A share of clones is missing; checked studies link under half to unresolved V genes, and the rest is unexplained. That table supplies the V and J calls and clone size; D and trimming were determined from the DNA. The sample table shows some 270,000 clones, and about 91% are seen once. Of the sample, about 4.5% falls within the top ten clones.

Overall results and qualifications from the work: The amount of clinical and demographic metadata varied by source and participant and was provided uncurated.

There are 13 amino acids in the CDR3, from cysteine to phenylalanine inclusive. Only the CDR3 DNA is retained, 39 bases long and in frame from the first base. Taken from the germline V gene, the CDR1 and CDR2 loops are LGHNA and YSLEER. Relative to germline, V is 0 bases shorter and J is 5 bases shorter, with 5 bases between their ends. Samples from volunteer blood donors who had recovered from COVID-19 were contributed by a second Seattle source. Each collaborating institution followed its own protocols to collect whole blood in K2EDTA tubes. For TCRbeta analysis, collaborators shipped samples in one of three forms: frozen whole blood, isolated PBMCs, or DNA extracted from either of those sample types.

Material: peripheral blood. Here the chain combines TRBV4-3 and TRBJ1-5; the D gene lacks a confident call. The TCR originated in a woman aged 40 to 50 who had recovered from COVID-19. The DNA sequence follows: TGCGCCAGCAGCCAAGACAGGTATCAGCCCCAGCATTTT. Its protein product is CASSQDRYQPQHF.